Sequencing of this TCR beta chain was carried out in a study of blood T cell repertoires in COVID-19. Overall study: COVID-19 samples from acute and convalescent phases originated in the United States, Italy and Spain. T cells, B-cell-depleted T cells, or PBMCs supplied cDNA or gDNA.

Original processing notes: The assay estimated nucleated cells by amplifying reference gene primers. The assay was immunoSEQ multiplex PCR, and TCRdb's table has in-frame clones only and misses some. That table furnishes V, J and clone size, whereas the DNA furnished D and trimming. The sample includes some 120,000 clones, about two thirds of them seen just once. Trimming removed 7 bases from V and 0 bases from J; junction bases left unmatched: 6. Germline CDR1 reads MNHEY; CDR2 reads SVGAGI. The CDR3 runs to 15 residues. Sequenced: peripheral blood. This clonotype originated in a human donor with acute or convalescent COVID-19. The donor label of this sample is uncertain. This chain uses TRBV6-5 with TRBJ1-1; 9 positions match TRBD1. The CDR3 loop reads CASKTGGPMNTEAFF. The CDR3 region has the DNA TGTGCCAGCAAGACAGGGGGACCCATGAACACTGAAGCTTTCTTT.